The clone carrying this T cell receptor beta chain was picked up one time. What it binds is unknown. These data come from a study of T cell responses to AZD1222 COVID-19 vaccine. Profiling relied on immunoSEQ multiplex PCR, and the TCRdb table lists in-frame clones only, not all of them. The sample yields roughly 180,000 clones, just over 85% seen once. V was shortened by 7 bases and J by 3 bases, with 9 bases between the two germline ends. The length of the CDR3 is 12 residues. Germline V gene lookup returns CDR1 SNHLY and CDR2 FYNNEI. Study conclusions and caveats: Females made up more of the donors, who were largely white British, and clonal diversity may have come out too low.

The input for sequencing was peripheral blood, taken on day 0 of AZD1222 vaccination. This chain links TRBV2 with TRBJ1-2; D is undetermined. This clonotype was obtained from an adult in good health. CDR3 amino acids: CASNTGYYGYTF. DNA of the CDR3: TGTGCCAGCAATACGGGCTACTATGGCTACACCTTC.